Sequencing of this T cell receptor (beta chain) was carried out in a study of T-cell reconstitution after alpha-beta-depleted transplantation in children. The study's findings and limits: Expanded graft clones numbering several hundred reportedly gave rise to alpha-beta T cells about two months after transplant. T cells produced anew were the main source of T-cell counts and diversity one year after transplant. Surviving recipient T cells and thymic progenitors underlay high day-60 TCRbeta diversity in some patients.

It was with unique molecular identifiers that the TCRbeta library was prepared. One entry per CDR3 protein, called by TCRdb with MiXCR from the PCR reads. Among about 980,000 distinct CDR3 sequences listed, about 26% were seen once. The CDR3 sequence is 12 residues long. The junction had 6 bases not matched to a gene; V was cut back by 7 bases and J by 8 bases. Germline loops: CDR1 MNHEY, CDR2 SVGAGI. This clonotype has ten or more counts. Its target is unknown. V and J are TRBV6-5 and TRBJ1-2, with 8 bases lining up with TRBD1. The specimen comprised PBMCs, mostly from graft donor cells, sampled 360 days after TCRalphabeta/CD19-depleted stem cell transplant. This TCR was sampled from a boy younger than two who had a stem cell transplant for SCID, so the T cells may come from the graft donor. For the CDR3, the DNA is TGTGCCAGCACCCGGACAGGGTACGGCTACACCTTC. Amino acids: CASTRTGYGYTF.